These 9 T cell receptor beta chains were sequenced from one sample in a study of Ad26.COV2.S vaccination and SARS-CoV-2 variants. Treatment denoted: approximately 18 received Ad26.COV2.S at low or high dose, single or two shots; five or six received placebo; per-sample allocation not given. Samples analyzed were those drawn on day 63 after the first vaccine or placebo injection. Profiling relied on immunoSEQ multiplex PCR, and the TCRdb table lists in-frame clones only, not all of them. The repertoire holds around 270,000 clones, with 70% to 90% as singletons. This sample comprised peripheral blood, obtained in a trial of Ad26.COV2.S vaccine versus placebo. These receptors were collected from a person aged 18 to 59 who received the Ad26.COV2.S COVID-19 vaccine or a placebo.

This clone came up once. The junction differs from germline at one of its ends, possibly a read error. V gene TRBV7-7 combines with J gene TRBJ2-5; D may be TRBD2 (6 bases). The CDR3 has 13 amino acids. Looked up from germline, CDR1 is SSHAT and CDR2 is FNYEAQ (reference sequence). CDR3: CASSLGGTKTQYF. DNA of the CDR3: TGTGCTAGCAGCTTAGGAGGGACGAAGACCCAGTACTTC.

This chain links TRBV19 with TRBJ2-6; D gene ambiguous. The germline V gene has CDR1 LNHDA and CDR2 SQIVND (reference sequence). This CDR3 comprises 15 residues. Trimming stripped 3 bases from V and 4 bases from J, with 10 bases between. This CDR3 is CASSILLTGANVLTF. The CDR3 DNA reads TGTGCCAGTAGTATTCTCCTGACAGGGGCCAACGTCCTGACTTTC.

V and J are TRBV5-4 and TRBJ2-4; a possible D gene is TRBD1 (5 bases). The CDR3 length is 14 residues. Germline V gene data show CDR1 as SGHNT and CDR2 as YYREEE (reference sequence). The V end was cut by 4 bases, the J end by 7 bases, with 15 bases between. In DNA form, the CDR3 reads TGTGCCAGCAGCCAAGGGGCCGCAGGGAACATTCAGTACTTC. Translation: CASSQGAAGNIQYF.

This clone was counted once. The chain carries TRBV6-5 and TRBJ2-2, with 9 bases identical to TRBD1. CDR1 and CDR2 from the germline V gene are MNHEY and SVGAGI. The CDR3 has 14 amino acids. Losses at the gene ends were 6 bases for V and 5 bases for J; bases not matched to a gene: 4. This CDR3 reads CASRLTGGTGELFF. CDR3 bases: TGTGCCAGCAGATTGACAGGGGGAACCGGGGAGCTGTTTTTT.

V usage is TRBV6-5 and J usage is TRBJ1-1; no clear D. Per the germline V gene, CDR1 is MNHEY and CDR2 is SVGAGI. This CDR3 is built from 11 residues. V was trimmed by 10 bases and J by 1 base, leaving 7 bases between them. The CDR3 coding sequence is TGTGCCACCCGGGCGAACACTGAAGCTTTCTTT. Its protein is CATRANTEAFF.

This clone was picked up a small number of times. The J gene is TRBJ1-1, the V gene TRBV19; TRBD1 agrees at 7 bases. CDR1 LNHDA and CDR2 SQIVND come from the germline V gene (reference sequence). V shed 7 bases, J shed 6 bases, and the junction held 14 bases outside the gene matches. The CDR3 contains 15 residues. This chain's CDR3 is CASKEGAHPGAEAFF. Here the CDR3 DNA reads TGTGCCAGTAAGGAGGGGGCGCATCCTGGGGCTGAAGCTTTCTTT.

The CDR3 DNA reads TGTGCCAGCAGCTTATTGGACCTAAGGGGGTATGGCTACACCTTC. The encoded protein is CASSLLDLRGYGYTF. The genes are TRBV7-9 and TRBJ1-2; D perhaps matches TRBD1 (6 bases). The CDR3 consists of 15 residues. V shed 2 bases and J shed 5 bases, with 15 bases lying between them. Germline CDR1 SEHNR, CDR2 FQNEAQ (reference sequence).

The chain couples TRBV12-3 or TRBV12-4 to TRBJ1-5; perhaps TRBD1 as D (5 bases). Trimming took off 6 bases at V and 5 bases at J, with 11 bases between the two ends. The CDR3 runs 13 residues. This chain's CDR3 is CASRLGGYQPQHF. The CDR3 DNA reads TGTGCCAGCAGGCTGGGGGGTTATCAGCCCCAGCATTTT.

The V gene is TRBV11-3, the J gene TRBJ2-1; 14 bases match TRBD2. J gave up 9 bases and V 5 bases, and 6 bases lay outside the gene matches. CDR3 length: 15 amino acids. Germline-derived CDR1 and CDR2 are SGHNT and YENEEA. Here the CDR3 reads CASSARTSGRIEQFF. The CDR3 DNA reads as TGTGCCAGCAGCGCGAGGACTAGCGGGAGGATTGAGCAGTTCTTC.